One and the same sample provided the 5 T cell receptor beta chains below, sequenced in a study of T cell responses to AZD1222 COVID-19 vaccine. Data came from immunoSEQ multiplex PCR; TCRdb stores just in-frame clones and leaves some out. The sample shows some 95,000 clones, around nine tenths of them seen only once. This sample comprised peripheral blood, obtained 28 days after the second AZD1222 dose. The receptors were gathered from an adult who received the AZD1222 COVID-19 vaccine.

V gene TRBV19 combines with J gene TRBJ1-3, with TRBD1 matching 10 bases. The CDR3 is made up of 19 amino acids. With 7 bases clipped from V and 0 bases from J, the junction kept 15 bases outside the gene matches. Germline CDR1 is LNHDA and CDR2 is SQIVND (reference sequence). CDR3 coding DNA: TGTGCCAGTACCTTTTTCCGGGACAGGGGAAGGACCTCTGGAAACACCATATATTTT. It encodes CASTFFRDRGRTSGNTIYF.

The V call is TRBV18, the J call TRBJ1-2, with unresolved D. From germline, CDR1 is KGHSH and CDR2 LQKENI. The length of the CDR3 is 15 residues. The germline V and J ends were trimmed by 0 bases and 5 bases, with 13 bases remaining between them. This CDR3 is CASSPPSYSRYGYTF. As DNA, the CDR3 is TGTGCCAGCTCACCACCGTCGTACTCTCGTTATGGCTACACCTTC.

The CDR3 sequence is CASSYHYLGSGNTIYF. The CDR3 DNA reads TGTGCCAGCAGTTACCACTACCTGGGCTCTGGAAACACCATATATTTT. The chain is built from TRBV6-6 and TRBJ1-3; no firm D call. The CDR3 loop spans 16 amino acids. Germline V gives CDR1 MNHNY, CDR2 SVGAGI (reference sequence). Trimming cost V 2 bases and J 0 bases, with 11 bases left between them.

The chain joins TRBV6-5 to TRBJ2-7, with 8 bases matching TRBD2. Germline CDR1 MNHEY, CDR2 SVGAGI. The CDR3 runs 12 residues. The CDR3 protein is CVTRGGNYEQYF. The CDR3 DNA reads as TGTGTAACTCGGGGGGGGAACTACGAGCAGTACTTC.

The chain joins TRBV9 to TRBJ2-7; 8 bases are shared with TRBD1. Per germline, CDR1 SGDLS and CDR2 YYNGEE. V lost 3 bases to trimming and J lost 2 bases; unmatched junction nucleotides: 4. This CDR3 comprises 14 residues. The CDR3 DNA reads TGTGCCAGCAGCGGCGGACAGGGTCCCTACGAGCAGTACTTC. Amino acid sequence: CASSGGQGPYEQYF.